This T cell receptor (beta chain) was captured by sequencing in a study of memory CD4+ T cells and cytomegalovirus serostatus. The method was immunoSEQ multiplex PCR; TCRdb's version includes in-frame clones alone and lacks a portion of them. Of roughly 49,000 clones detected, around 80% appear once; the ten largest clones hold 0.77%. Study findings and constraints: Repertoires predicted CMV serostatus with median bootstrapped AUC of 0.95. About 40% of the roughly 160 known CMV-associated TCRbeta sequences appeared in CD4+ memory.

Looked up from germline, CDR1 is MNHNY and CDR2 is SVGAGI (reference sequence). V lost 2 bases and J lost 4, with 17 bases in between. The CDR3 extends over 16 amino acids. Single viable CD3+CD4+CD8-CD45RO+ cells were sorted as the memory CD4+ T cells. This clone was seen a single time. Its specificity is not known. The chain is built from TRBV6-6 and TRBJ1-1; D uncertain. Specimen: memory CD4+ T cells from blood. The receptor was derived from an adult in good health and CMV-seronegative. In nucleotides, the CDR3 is TGTGCCAGCAGTTACGTCGGAGGGTCGGGAGGCACTGAAGCTTTCTTT. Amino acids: CASSYVGGSGGTEAFF.